This record looks at one T cell receptor beta chain sequence and its context. This clone showed up just once. The antigen it binds to is not known. Per-base quality was not reported, and no clone a single base away is much larger than it. Each collaborating institution followed its own protocols to collect whole blood in K2EDTA tubes. For TCRbeta analysis, collaborator samples were shipped as frozen whole blood, as isolated PBMCs, or as DNA extracted from either sample type. Taken from the germline V gene, the CDR1 and CDR2 loops are SQVTM and ANQGSEA. The germline V end is reduced by 7 bases and the J end by 2 bases; junction bases left unmatched: 6. The CDR3 starts with the cysteine, ends with the phenylalanine, and has 14 residues. Only the CDR3 DNA is retained, 42 bases long and in frame from the first base. This sample is part of a study of blood T cell repertoires in COVID-19 (dated by TCRdb to 2020 to 2022). Broadly, across the study: The collaborator samples originated in the United States, Italy and Spain and spanned the acute and convalescent phases of COVID-19. The prospective study material was composed of cDNA or gDNA derived from T cells, B-cell-depleted T cells, or PBMCs. The repertoires were released in a freely available public database intended as a resource for research on the immune response to SARS-CoV-2. The sample metadata nearly always contained a de-identified subject ID, COVID-19 status, age in years and sex. Where available, HLA class I and class II types were taken from metadata supplied by the sample provider and were not determined by assay-based typing. Samples came from the ongoing ImmuneRACE study (first 160 participants) plus 1,254 subjects from 6 global collaborators. The dataset comprised deeply sampled blood TCRbeta repertoires from subjects exposed to, actively infected with, or recovered from COVID-19.

Here is what the overall study found, with its caveats: How much clinical and demographic metadata was included differed by source and by participant, and the metadata was provided uncurated.

TCRbeta CDR3 regions were amplified from genomic DNA by means of the immunoSEQ Assay, a bias-controlled multiplex PCR. In the original analysis: The number of nucleated cells in each sample was estimated by amplification of reference gene primers within the assay. To quantify the absolute abundance of each unique TCRbeta CDR3 rearrangement, sequence reads were collapsed and filtered. For each sample, productive Simpson clonality was calculated as the square root of Simpson's diversity index across productive rearrangements. This is the immuneACCESS table as TCRdb keeps it, with only in-frame sequences that have V and J called. A part of the clones is gone; compared with another copy, unresolved V genes explain less than half, and the rest is unexplained. That table is the source of V, J and clone size, and D and trimming were worked out from the DNA. The sample table shows fewer than 200,000 clones, and approximately 74% are seen once. The ten largest account for about 3% of the sample.

This receptor was taken from an elderly woman with acute or convalescent COVID-19. Sequenced sample: peripheral blood. The V and J segments used are TRBV29-1 and TRBJ2-2, with 8 bases aligning to TRBD2. The CDR3 reads CSARTSGNTGELFF. The DNA reads as follows: TGCAGCGCTCGAACTAGCGGAAACACCGGGGAGCTGTTTTTT.